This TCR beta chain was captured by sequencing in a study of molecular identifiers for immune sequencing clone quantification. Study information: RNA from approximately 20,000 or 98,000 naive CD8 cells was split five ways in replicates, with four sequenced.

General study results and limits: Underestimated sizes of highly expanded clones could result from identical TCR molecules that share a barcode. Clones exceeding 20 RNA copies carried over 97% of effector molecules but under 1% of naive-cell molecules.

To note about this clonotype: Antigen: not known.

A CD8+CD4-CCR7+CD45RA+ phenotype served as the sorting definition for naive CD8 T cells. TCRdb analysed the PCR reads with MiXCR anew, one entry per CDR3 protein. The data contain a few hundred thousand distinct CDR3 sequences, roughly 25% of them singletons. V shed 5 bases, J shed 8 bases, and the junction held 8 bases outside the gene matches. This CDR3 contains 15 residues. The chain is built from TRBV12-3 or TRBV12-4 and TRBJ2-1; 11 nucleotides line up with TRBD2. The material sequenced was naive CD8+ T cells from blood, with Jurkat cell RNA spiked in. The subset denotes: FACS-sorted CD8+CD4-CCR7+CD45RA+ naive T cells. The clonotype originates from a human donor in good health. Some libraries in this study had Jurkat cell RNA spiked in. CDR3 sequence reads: CASSRIAGGPDEQFF. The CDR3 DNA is TGTGCCAGCAGTAGGATAGCGGGGGGGCCCGATGAGCAGTTCTTC.